This section outlines one T cell receptor beta chain sequence together with its context. Its antigen is as yet unknown. The sample is drawn from a study of cytotoxic CD8 clonotypes in ibrutinib-treated CLL. Study in general: Productive templates per sample averaged almost 260,000; productive rearrangements, approximately 96,000.

Trimming removed 1 base from V and 5 bases from J, with 12 bases in between. CDR3 length equals 14 residues. CDR1 and CDR2 from the germline V gene are SGHTA and FQGNSA. Study results and limitations: Baseline clonality, higher than in age-matched healthy donors, tracked circulating CD8+ T-cell counts. Rare overall, public clonotypes shrank or held steady under therapy.

The table came from immunoSEQ multiplex PCR; TCRdb's copy has only in-frame clones and leaves some out. The sample lists some 120,000 clones; around 84% were seen once. The chain employs TRBV7-2 and TRBJ2-7; no firm D call. Sequencing used PBMCs, obtained after 24 months of ibrutinib treatment. This receptor was identified in a human donor with chronic lymphocytic leukemia. The CDR3 bases are TGTGCCAGCAGCTTAGGACTCCCCTACCACGAGCAGTACTTC. Translating gives CASSLGLPYHEQYF.